The sequence of this T cell receptor (beta chain) was determined in a study of T cell responses to AZD1222 COVID-19 vaccine. Between the trimmed V and J ends, which lost 4 bases and 3 bases, there was a span of 9 bases. CDR3 length: 13 residues. Regarding this clone: No antigen is known for it.

Study-wide results and limits: Most donors were white British and more were female, and clonal diversity was possibly underestimated. Epitopes outside B.1.351 and B.1.1.7 mutated regions reportedly drew nearly half of spike TCRs. There were vaccine-associated CD4 TCRs across spike, dominant at 160-218 and 743-854.

Generated by immunoSEQ multiplex PCR, the TCRdb table keeps only in-frame clones and is missing some. The sample lists tens of thousands of clones, under 95% seen once, with around 8% in the top ten. The source of this sequence is an adult who received the AZD1222 COVID-19 vaccine. The sequences come from peripheral blood, collected 28 days after the second AZD1222 dose. The rearrangement links TRBV12-3 or TRBV12-4 to TRBJ1-2; tentative D call: TRBD1 (6 bases). In DNA, the CDR3 is TGTGCCAGCAGTTCCCCAGGGGACTATGGCTACACCTTC. Its protein product is CASSSPGDYGYTF.